What follows are 22 T cell receptor beta chains derived from one specimen sequenced in a study of T cell repertoires in cytomegalovirus infection (dated by TCRdb to the late 2010s). Sequencing instrument: Illumina HiSeq 1500. The public reads were reanalyzed by TCRdb: fastp trimming at Q25, MiXCR alignment, in-frame beta chains only. CDR3 protein duplicates are merged, each entry listing the most common genes and DNA. This sample is represented by a few hundred thousand distinct CDR3 sequences; approximately 15% of them were singletons. The top ten clones comprise less than 50% of the sample. The sample was CD8+ T cells from PBMCs. These receptors came from a human donor in good health (CMV status not recorded). Some clones in this sample may be carry-over from other donors' samples.

The sample holds many counts of this clonotype. The chain has TRBV7-8 and TRBJ2-7; 10 nucleotides match TRBD1. The germline gives CDR1 SGHVS, CDR2 FQNEAQ. The CDR3 is 16 residues long. The V gene end was trimmed by 2 bases and the J gene end by 4 bases; junction bases not matched to a gene: 8. The CDR3 nucleotides are TGTGCCAGCAGCTTAAGGCCCGGGACAGGGGCATACGAGCAGTACTTC. Amino acid sequence: CASSLRPGTGAYEQYF.

This clonotype has ten or more counts. V usage is TRBV7-9 and J usage is TRBJ2-6; D not certain. Trimming cost V 5 bases and J 0 bases, with 11 bases left between them. The CDR3 is made up of 16 amino acids. The germline V gene has CDR1 SEHNR and CDR2 FQNEAQ (reference sequence). The CDR3 coding sequence is TGTGCCAGCAGCAAAAGATCAGCCTCTGGGGCCAACGTCCTGACTTTC. The encoded protein is CASSKRSASGANVLTF.

This clonotype was counted many times. This sequence joins TRBV7-6 and TRBJ2-7; 10 bases align to TRBD1. Losses at the gene ends were 5 bases for V and 5 bases for J; bases not matched to a gene: 3. Germline V gives CDR1 SGHVS, CDR2 FNYEAQ. CDR3 length equals 13 residues. The CDR3 DNA is TGTGCCAGCAGCCTGGGACAGGGGAACGAGCAGTACTTC. This encodes CASSLGQGNEQYF.

This clonotype has only a few counts. The chain uses TRBV12-3 or TRBV12-4 and TRBJ1-1; a possible D gene is TRBD1 (6 bases). The CDR3 has 16 residues. Deletions cut 3 bases from V and 2 bases from J, with 16 bases between. The DNA for the CDR3 is TGTGCCAGCAGTTTCGAGGGGCAGGGGCGAAACACTGAAGCTTTCTTT. It translates to CASSFEGQGRNTEAFF.

This clonotype was detected only a few times. This chain connects TRBV19 to TRBJ2-7, with D possibly being TRBD1 (5 bases). The V end was cut by 0 bases, the J end by 5 bases, with 5 bases between. CDR1 and CDR2 from the germline V gene are LNHDA and SQIVND (reference sequence). CDR3 length: 12 residues. In DNA form, the CDR3 reads TGTGCCAGTAGTATAGAGGACAACGAGCAGTACTTC. Protein product: CASSIEDNEQYF.

The genes are TRBV20-1 and TRBJ2-1, with D maybe TRBD1 (5 bases). Deletions cut 6 bases from V and 1 base from J, with 13 bases between. Germline CDR1 is DFQATT and CDR2 is SNEGSKA (reference sequence). This CDR3 is 14 amino acids long. Written as DNA, the CDR3 is TGCAGTGCGGCCCTAGGGGTTTCCTACAATGAGCAGTTCTTC. Translation gives CSAALGVSYNEQFF.

This chain links TRBV5-6 with TRBJ1-1, with TRBD1 as a possible D gene (6 bases). The germline V gene has CDR1 SGHDT and CDR2 YYEEEE. Trimming shortened V by 2 bases and J by 8 bases, and 13 bases separated the two germline ends. There are 13 residues in the CDR3. The CDR3 loop reads CASSLGGVAEAFF. CDR3 nucleotide sequence: TGTGCCAGCAGCTTAGGGGGGGTGGCCGAAGCTTTCTTT.

This clonotype came up many times. The chain links TRBV4-1 to TRBJ2-5, with D perhaps matching TRBD2 (6 bases). CDR1 and CDR2 (germline): MGHRA, YSYEKL. The CDR3 runs to 19 residues. Trimming left V 3 bases short and J 5 bases short, with 28 bases between. The CDR3 sequence is CASSHSAVRDSTGGETQYF. The CDR3 region has the DNA TGCGCCAGCAGCCATAGTGCGGTTCGGGACTCCACGGGTGGCGAGACCCAGTACTTC.

The chain couples TRBV10-3 to TRBJ1-1; D not certain. Germline loops: CDR1 ENHRY, CDR2 SYGVKD. Trimming removed 8 bases at V and 5 bases at J, with 9 bases between. The CDR3 consists of 11 residues. The CDR3 is CAILVGTEAFF. The DNA for the CDR3 is TGTGCCATCCTTGTTGGAACTGAAGCTTTCTTT.

This clonotype was counted at least ten times. The chain links TRBV12-3 or TRBV12-4 to TRBJ2-6; D is tentatively TRBD1 or TRBD2 (5 bases each). This CDR3 spans 14 amino acids. Trimming removed 9 bases from V and 2 bases from J, with 11 bases in between. The CDR3 loop reads CASSGSAGANVLTF. The DNA of the CDR3 is TGTGCCAGTTCAGGGAGCGCTGGGGCCAACGTCCTGACTTTC.

The rearrangement joins TRBV12-3 or TRBV12-4 to TRBJ2-5, with 11 nucleotides matching TRBD2. The junction had 10 bases not matched to a gene; V was cut back by 6 bases and J by 4 bases. The CDR3 sequence is 16 residues long. CDR3 amino acids: CASSPDSGGAVETQYF. The CDR3 nucleotides are TGTGCCAGCAGCCCCGATAGCGGGGGGGCCGTAGAGACCCAGTACTTC.

This clonotype showed up just a few times. The chain uses TRBV18 and TRBJ2-7; possibly TRBD1 for D (5 bases). V lost 2 bases and J 2 bases, leaving 16 bases between the germline ends. The germline V gene has CDR1 KGHSH and CDR2 LQKENI. This CDR3 comprises 16 residues. CDR3 in DNA: TGTGCCAGCTCACCAGAAGCGCCAGGGCTTCCCTACGAGCAGTACTTC. This sequence encodes CASSPEAPGLPYEQYF.

This clonotype was counted between two and nine times. The chain uses TRBV19 and TRBJ2-7; possibly TRBD1 for D (6 bases). Trimming left V 3 bases short and J 2 bases short, with 11 bases between. CDR1 is LNHDA and CDR2 is SQIVND in the germline V gene (reference sequence). This CDR3 has 14 residues. CDR3 amino acids: CASSIAGETYEQYF. CDR3 bases: TGTGCCAGTAGTATTGCAGGGGAAACCTACGAGCAGTACTTC.

The chain carries TRBV19 and TRBJ1-1; D unresolved. CDR3 size: 14 residues. Trimming removed 5 bases from V and 5 bases from J, with 15 bases in between. CDR1 and CDR2 from the germline V gene are LNHDA and SQIVND (reference sequence). CDR3 region: CASSPQKKRTEAFF. The CDR3 DNA reads as TGTGCCAGTAGTCCGCAGAAGAAAAGGACTGAAGCTTTCTTT.

V is TRBV7-9 and J is TRBJ2-7; D possibly corresponds to TRBD2 (5 bases). Trimming left V 5 bases short and J 0 bases short, with 11 bases between. The CDR3 covers 14 residues. Germline V CDR1 and CDR2: SEHNR, FQNEAQ (reference sequence). CDR3 sequence reads: CASSPPGFSYEQYF. Written as DNA, the CDR3 is TGTGCCAGCAGCCCACCGGGATTCTCCTACGAGCAGTACTTC.

This clonotype was detected many times. The germline gene is not matched at one end of the junction; a read error may be the cause. The chain employs TRBV7-7 and TRBJ1-5, with 9 bases lining up with TRBD1. CDR1 and CDR2 from the germline V gene are SSHAT and FNYEAQ (reference sequence). The CDR3 is 17 amino acids. The CDR3 is CASSSGCGTGSNQPQHF. The CDR3 region has the DNA TGTGCTAGCAGCTCCGGCTGTGGGACAGGGAGCAATCAGCCCCAGCATTTT.

This clonotype occurred many times. V is TRBV28 and J is TRBJ1-1, with D unclear. The length of the CDR3 is 17 residues. Trimming cost V 5 bases and J 2 bases, with 21 bases left between them. Germline CDR1 is MDHEN and CDR2 is SYDVKM. The CDR3 spells CASSTQRIELFNTEAFF. CDR3 in DNA: TGTGCCAGCAGTACCCAGCGGATAGAGCTTTTTAACACTGAAGCTTTCTTT.

This clonotype appeared a few times. This chain joins TRBV28 and TRBJ2-1; D possibly matches TRBD1 or TRBD2 (5 bases each). Trimming pared 5 bases from V and 2 bases from J, leaving 16 bases between. The CDR3 totals 16 residues. The germline V gene has CDR1 MDHEN and CDR2 SYDVKM. The CDR3 here is CASSPTEGFPYNEQFF. The CDR3 DNA reads as TGTGCCAGCAGTCCGACCGAGGGGTTCCCCTACAATGAGCAGTTCTTC.

V gene TRBV15 combines with J gene TRBJ1-4; D may be TRBD1 (5 bases). The CDR3 extends over 15 amino acids. V gave up 4 bases and J gave up 0 bases, with 9 bases separating them. The V gene's germline CDR1 is LNHNV and CDR2 YYDKDF (reference sequence). The CDR3 nucleotides read TGTGCCACCAGCAAGAGCAGGGCAACTAATGAAAAACTGTTTTTT. Translation: CATSKSRATNEKLFF.

This clonotype came up a few times. This chain links TRBV11-2 with TRBJ2-5; TRBD1 might be the D (6 bases). V was clipped by 0 bases and J by 4 bases, with 12 bases between them. This CDR3 contains 15 residues. Germline CDR1 and CDR2: SGHAT and FQNNGV. CDR3 nucleotides: TGTGCCAGCAGCTTAGATGGGGGCTACGGAGAGACCCAGTACTTC. Translating gives CASSLDGGYGETQYF.

V is TRBV12-3 or TRBV12-4 and J is TRBJ2-5; the D call may be TRBD1 or TRBD2 (6 bases each). CDR3 size: 14 residues. Trimming removed 5 bases at V and 9 bases at J, with 19 bases between. DNA of the CDR3: TGTGCCAGCAGTCCCTCGGGGACTGGGGGGCCCCAGTACTTC. Translating it yields CASSPSGTGGPQYF.

The chain combines TRBV20-1 with TRBJ2-3, with D tentatively TRBD2 (6 bases). The CDR3 covers 17 residues. Germline V gives CDR1 DFQATT, CDR2 SNEGSKA (reference sequence). Trimming cost V 6 bases and J 1 base, with 23 bases left between them. CDR3 nucleotides: TGCAGTGCCAGCCGGGGGACTTACAACCCGGGCACAGATACGCAGTATTTT. It encodes CSASRGTYNPGTDTQYF.